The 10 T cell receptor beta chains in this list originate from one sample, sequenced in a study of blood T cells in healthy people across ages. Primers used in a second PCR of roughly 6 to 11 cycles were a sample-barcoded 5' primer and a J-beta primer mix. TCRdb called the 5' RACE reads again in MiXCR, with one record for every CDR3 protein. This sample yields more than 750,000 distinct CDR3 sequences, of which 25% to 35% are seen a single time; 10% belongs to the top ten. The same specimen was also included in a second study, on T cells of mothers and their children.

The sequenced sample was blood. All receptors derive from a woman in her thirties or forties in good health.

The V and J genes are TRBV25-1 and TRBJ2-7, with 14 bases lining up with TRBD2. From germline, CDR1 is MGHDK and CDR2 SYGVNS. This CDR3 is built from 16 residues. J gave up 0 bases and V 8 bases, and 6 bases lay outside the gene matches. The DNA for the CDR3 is TGTGCCAGCTTGGGACTAGCGGGGGAAAGCTCCTACGAGCAGTACTTC. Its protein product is CASLGLAGESSYEQYF.

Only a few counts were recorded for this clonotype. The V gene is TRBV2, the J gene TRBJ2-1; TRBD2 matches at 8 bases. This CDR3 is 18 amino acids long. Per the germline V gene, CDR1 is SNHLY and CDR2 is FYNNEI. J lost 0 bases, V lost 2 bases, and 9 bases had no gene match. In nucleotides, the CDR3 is TGTGCCAGCAGTGAATCAATGGGACGGGGGGGCTCCTACAATGAGCAGTTCTTC. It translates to CASSESMGRGGSYNEQFF.

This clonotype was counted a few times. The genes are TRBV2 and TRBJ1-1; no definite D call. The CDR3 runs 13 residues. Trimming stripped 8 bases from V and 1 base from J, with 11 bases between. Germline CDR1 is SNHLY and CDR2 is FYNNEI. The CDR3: CASRLSGNTEAFF. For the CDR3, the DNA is TGTGCCAGCCGCCTGTCGGGGAACACTGAAGCTTTCTTT.

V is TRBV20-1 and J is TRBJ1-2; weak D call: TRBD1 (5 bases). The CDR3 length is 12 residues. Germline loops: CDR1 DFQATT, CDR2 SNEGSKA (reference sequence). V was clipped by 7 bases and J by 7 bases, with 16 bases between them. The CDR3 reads CSGERGPGGYTF. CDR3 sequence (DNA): TGCAGTGGTGAAAGGGGACCCGGTGGCTACACCTTC.

CDR3 protein: CASRPQGADGYGYTF. The CDR3 DNA reads TGTGCCAGCAGACCACAGGGGGCAGATGGCTATGGCTACACCTTC. V usage is TRBV6-5 and J usage is TRBJ1-2; 9 bases fit TRBD1. V trimming: 6 bases; J trimming: 4 bases; junction bases outside the gene matches: 9. Looked up from germline, CDR1 is MNHEY and CDR2 is SVGAGI. This CDR3 is built from 15 residues.

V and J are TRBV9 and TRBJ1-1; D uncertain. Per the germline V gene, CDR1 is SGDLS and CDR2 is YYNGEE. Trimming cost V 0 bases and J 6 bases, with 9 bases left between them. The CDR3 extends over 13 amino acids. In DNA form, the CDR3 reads TGTGCCAGCAGCGTAGCCGATCCGCCTGAAGCTTTCTTT. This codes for CASSVADPPEAFF.

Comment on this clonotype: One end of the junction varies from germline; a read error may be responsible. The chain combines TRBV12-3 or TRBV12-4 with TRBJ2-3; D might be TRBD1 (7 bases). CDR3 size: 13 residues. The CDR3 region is CASNGGGADAQYF. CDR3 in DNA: TGTGCCAGCAATGGAGGGGGCGCAGATGCGCAGTATTTT.

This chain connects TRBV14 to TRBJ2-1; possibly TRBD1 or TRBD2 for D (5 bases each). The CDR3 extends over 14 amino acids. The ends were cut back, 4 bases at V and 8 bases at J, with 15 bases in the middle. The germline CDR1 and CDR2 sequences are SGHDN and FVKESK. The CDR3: CASSPTIRGDEQFF. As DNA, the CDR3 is TGTGCCAGCAGCCCTACCATACGAGGGGATGAGCAGTTCTTC.

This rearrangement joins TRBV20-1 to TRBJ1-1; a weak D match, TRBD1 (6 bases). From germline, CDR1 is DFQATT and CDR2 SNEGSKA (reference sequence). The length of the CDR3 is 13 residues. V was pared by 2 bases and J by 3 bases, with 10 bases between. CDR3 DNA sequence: TGCAGTGCTAGAAGGGGGTTCGACACTGAAGCTTTCTTT. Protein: CSARRGFDTEAFF.

The CDR3 is CASRGEYTEAFF. For the CDR3, the DNA is TGTGCCAGCAGGGGGGAATACACTGAAGCTTTCTTT. The chain has TRBV28 and TRBJ1-1; the D gene is possibly TRBD1 (5 bases). This CDR3 region has 12 residues. CDR1 is MDHEN, CDR2 SYDVKM, per germline. Trimming removed 6 bases at V and 3 bases at J, with 8 bases between.